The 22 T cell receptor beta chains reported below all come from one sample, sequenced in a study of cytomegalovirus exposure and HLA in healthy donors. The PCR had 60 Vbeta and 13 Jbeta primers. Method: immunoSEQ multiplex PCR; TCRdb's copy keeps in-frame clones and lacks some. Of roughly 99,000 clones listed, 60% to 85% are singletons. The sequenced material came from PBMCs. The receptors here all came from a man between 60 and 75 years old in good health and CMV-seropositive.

CDR3 in amino acids: CASSPRDYQETQYF. In DNA, the CDR3 is TGTGCCAGCAGCCCCCGGGACTATCAAGAGACCCAGTACTTC. The rearrangement uses TRBV14 and TRBJ2-5; 7 bases line up with TRBD2. Looked up from germline, CDR1 is SGHDN and CDR2 is FVKESK. The CDR3 length is 14 residues. The J segment lost 2 bases and the V segment lost 4 bases, leaving 4 bases of the junction unmatched.

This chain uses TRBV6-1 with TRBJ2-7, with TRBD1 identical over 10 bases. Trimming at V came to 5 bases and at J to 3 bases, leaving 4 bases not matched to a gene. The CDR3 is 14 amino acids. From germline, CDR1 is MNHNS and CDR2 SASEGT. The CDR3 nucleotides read TGTGCCAGCAGTCCCCGGGACAGGGGCTACGAGCAGTACTTC. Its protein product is CASSPRDRGYEQYF.

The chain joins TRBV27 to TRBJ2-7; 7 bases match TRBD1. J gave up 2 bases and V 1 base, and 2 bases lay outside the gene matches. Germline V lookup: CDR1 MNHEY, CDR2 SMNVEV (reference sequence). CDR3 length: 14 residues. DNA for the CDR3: TGTGCCAGCAGTTTATTGACAGGGACCTACGAGCAGTACTTC. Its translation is CASSLLTGTYEQYF.

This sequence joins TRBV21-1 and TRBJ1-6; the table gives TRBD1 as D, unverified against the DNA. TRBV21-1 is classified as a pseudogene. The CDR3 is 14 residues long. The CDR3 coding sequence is TGTGCCAGCAGACCCCACAGGTATAATTCACCCCTCCACTTT. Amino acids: CASRPHRYNSPLHF.

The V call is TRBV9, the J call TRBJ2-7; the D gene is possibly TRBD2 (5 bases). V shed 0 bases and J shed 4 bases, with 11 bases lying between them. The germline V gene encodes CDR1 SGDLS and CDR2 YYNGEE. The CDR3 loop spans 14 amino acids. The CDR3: CASSVAAGGYEQYF. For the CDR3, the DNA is TGTGCCAGCAGCGTAGCCGCGGGCGGTTACGAGCAGTACTTC.

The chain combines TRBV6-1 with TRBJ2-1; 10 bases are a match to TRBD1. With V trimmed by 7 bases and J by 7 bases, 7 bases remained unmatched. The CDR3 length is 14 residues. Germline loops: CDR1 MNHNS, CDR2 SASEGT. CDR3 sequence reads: CASKRDRGRNEQFF. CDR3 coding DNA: TGTGCCAGCAAACGGGACAGGGGCAGGAATGAGCAGTTCTTC.

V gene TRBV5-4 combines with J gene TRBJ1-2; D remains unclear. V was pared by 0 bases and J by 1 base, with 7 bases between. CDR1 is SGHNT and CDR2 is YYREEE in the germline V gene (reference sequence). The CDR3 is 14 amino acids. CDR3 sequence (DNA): TGTGCCAGCAGCTTGGGTCCCATTAACTATGGCTACACCTTC. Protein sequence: CASSLGPINYGYTF.

CDR3 in DNA: TGCAGCGTTGCAAAAAATCCGGGACTAGCGGGGACAAGGCCAAAAAACATTCAGTACTTC. It specifies CSVAKNPGLAGTRPKNIQYF. The chain joins TRBV29-1 to TRBJ2-4; 13 bases match TRBD2. Trimming took 4 bases from V and 4 from J; bases not matched to a gene: 19. The CDR3 covers 20 residues. CDR1 is SQVTM and CDR2 is ANQGSEA in the germline V gene.

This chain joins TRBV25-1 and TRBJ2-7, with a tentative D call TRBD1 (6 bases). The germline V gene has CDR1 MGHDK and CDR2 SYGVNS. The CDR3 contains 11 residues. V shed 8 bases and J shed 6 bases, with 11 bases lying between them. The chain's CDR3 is CASGQGLEQYF. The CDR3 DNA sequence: TGTGCCAGCGGGCAGGGGCTCGAGCAGTACTTC.

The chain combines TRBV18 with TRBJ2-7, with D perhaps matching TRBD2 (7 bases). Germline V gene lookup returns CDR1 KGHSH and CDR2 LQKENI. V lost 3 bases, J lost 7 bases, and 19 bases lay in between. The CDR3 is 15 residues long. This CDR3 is CASSPSRGGGMEQYF. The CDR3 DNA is TGTGCCAGCTCACCTTCGCGAGGGGGAGGGATGGAGCAGTACTTC. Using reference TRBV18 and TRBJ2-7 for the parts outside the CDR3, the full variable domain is NAGVMQNPRHLVRRRGQEARLRCSPMKGHSHVYWYRQLPEEGLKFMVYLQKENIIDESGMPKERFSAEFPKEGPSILRIQQVVRGDSAAYFCASSPSRGGGMEQYFGPGTRLTVT.

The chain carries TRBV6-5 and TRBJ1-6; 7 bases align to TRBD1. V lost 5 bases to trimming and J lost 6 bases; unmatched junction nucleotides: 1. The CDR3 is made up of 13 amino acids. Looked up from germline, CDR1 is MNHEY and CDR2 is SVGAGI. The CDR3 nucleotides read TGTGCCAGCAGTCGGGACAGTAATTCACCCCTCCACTTT. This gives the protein CASSRDSNSPLHF.

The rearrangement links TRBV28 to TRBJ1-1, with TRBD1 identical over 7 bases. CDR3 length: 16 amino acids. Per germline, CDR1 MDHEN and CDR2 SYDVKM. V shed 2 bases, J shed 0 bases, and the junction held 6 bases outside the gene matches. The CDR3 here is CASSLPGQPMNTEAFF. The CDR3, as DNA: TGTGCCAGCAGTTTACCGGGACAGCCCATGAACACTGAAGCTTTCTTT. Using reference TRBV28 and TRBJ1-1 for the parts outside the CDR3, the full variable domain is DVKVTQSSRYLVKRTGEKVFLECVQDMDHENMFWYRQDPGLGLRLIYFSYDVKMKEKGDIPEGYSVSREKKERFSLILESASTNQTSMYLCASSLPGQPMNTEAFFGQGTRLTVV.

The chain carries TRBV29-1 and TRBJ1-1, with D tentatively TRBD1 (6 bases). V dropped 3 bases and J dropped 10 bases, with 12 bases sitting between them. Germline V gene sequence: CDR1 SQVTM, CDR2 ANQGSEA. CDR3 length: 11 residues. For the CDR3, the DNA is TGCAGCGTTGAGGGGGGGCGGGGAGCTTTCTTT. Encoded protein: CSVEGGRGAFF.

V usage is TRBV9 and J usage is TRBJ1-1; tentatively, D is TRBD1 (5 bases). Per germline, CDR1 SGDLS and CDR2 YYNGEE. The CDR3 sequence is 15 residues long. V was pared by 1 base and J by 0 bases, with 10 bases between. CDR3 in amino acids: CASSVSGTMNTEAFF. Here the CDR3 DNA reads TGTGCCAGCAGCGTAAGCGGGACCATGAACACTGAAGCTTTCTTT.

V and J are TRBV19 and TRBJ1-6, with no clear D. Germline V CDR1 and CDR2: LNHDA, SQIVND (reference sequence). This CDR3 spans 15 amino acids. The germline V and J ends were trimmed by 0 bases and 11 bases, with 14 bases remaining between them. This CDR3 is CASSIDSATTPPLHF. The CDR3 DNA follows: TGTGCCAGTAGTATAGACAGCGCGACGACGCCACCCCTCCACTTT.

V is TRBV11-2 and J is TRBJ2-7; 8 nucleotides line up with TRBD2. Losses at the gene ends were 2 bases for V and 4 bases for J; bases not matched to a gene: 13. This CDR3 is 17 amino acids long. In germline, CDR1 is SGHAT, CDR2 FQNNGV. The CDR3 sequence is CASSLPGGGFEIYEQYF. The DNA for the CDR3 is TGTGCCAGCAGCTTACCGGGGGGGGGCTTTGAGATTTACGAGCAGTACTTC.

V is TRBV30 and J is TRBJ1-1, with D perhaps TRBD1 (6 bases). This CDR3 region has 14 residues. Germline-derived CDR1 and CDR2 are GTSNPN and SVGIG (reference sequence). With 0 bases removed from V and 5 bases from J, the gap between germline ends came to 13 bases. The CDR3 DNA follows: TGTGCCTGGAGTGTACGGGGGGGGCTGACTGAAGCTTTCTTT. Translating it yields CAWSVRGGLTEAFF.

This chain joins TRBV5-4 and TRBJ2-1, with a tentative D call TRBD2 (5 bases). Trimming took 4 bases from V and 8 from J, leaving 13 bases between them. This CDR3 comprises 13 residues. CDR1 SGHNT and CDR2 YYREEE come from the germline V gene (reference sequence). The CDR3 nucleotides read TGTGCCAGCAGCCGCGGACTCCGCGATGAGCAGTTCTTC. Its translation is CASSRGLRDEQFF.

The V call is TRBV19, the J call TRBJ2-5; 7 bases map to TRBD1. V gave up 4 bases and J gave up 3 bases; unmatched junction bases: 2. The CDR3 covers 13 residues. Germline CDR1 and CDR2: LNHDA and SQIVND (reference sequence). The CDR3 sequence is CASSTQGEETQYF. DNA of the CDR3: TGTGCCAGTAGTACCCAGGGGGAAGAGACCCAGTACTTC. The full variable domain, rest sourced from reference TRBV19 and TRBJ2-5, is DGGITQSPKYLFRKEGQNVTLSCEQNLNHDAMYWYRQDPGQGLRLIYYSQIVNDFQKGDIAEGYSVSREKKESFPLTVTSAQKNPTAFYLCASSTQGEETQYFGPGTRLLVL.

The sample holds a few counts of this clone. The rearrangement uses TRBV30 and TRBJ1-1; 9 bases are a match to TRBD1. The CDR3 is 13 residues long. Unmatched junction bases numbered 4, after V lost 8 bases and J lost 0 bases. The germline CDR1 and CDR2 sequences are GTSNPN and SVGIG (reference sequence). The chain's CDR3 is CARRQGVNTEAFF. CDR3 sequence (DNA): TGTGCCCGAAGACAGGGGGTGAACACTGAAGCTTTCTTT.

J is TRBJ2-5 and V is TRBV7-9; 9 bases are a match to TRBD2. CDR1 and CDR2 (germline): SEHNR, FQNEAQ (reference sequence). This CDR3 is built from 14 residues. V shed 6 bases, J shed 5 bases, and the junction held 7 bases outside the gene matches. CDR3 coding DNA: TGTGCCAGCAGTCATAGCGGGGGAGGGGAGACCCAGTACTTC. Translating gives CASSHSGGGETQYF.

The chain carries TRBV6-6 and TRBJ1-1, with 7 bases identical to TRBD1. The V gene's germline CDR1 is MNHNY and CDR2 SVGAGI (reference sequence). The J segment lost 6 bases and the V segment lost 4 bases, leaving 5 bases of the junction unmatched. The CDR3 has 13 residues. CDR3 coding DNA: TGTGCCAGCAGTTTTCAACAGGGGTCTGAAGCTTTCTTT. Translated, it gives CASSFQQGSEAFF.